This T cell receptor (beta chain) is from a study of beta chain features in type 1 diabetes. Study-level findings and limits: Patients with Type 1 diabetes showed moderately but significantly shorter TCRB CDR3s in all four CD4+ subsets. Lower insertion and higher deletion counts appeared at VDJ junctions in type 1 diabetes patients.

Concerning this clone: Its antigen is unknown.

Expressed TCRB transcripts were sequenced because the isolated RNA had all been reverse transcribed beforehand. Assay: immunoSEQ multiplex PCR; the TCRdb copy retains only in-frame clones and omits some. The sample has 300,000 or so clones, less than 15% seen once. The germline gives CDR1 GTSNPN, CDR2 SVGIG (reference sequence). Trimming shortened V by 0 bases and J by 8 bases, and 16 bases separated the two germline ends. The CDR3 covers 15 residues. The chain carries TRBV30 and TRBJ1-4, with no clear D. This receptor was identified in a woman aged 18-30 years with type 1 diabetes. Input material: naive CD4+ T cells from blood. The CDR3 sequence: CAWSVLKGEGEKLFF. The CDR3, as DNA: TGTGCCTGGAGTGTACTTAAGGGAGAGGGCGAAAAACTGTTTTTT.